A single sample gave rise to the 7 T cell receptor beta chains below, sequenced in a study of tumor and adjacent non-tumor tissue in lung cancer. TCRbeta libraries were built with three rounds of nested PCR, modified from ARM-PCR. Each CDR3 protein is one row after TCRdb ran MiXCR on the multiplex PCR reads. The sample records under 250,000 distinct CDR3 sequences, roughly 70% being singletons. No cell sorting was done before RNA was extracted from the tissue. The sample taken for sequencing was lung tumor tissue. These receptors came from a man aged 55 to 70 with non-small cell lung cancer.

As for this clonotype: Relative to the germline gene, one junction end is altered; a read error may explain this. The rearrangement links TRBV11-3 to TRBJ1-4; no firm D call. The CDR3 length is 14 residues. CDR1 and CDR2 (germline): SGHNT, YENEEA. This CDR3 reads CASSLREDGENLFF. In nucleotides, the CDR3 is TGTGCCAGCAGTTTACGCGAGGACGGTGAAAATCTGTTTTTT.

As for this clonotype: A much larger clone lies a single base off, so this may be a read error. This chain uses TRBV4-3 with TRBJ2-1; a possible D gene is TRBD1 (9 bases). This CDR3 has 16 residues. Germline values: CDR1 LGHNA, CDR2 YSLEER. V shed 6 bases and J shed 3 bases, with 18 bases lying between them. CDR3 sequence (DNA): TGCGCCAGCAGTCCGGGAGGGACAGGGTTCTACAATGAGCAGTTCTTC. Translation gives CASSPGGTGFYNEQFF.

The gene calls are TRBV5-6 and TRBJ2-6; D gene ambiguous. The CDR3 totals 13 residues. Trimming removed 0 bases at V and 9 bases at J, with 7 bases between. CDR1 and CDR2 (germline): SGHDT, YYEEEE. CDR3 loop: CASSLDQGNVLTF. CDR3 DNA: TGTGCCAGCAGCTTGGACCAAGGCAACGTCCTGACTTTC.

Turning to this clonotype: The junction does not match germline at one end; this may be a read error. The chain has TRBV6-1 and TRBJ2-7, with D possibly matching TRBD2 (7 bases). This CDR3 contains 13 residues. Germline V gives CDR1 MNHNS, CDR2 SASEGT. DNA of the CDR3: TGTGCCAACAGTGTGGAGGGGGGGTACGAGCAGTACTTC. This translates into CANSVEGGYEQYF.

Comments on this clonotype: This may stem from a read error, because a much larger clone lies one nucleotide away. The V and J genes are TRBV20-1 and TRBJ1-2; D is undetermined. The CDR3 extends over 12 amino acids. V lost 6 bases to trimming and J lost 8 bases, with 16 bases between them. Germline V gene sequence: CDR1 DFQATT, CDR2 SNEGSKA (reference sequence). CDR3 DNA: TGCAGTGCCGAGACGCCTCCTGAAGGCTACACCTTC. Translated, it gives CSAETPPEGYTF.

For this clonotype: The conserved phenylalanine or tryptophan normally closing the CDR3 is absent here, so this likely arose from a read error. V gene TRBV6-5 combines with J gene TRBJ2-3; the D is unclear. This CDR3 is 15 amino acids long. With 2 bases removed from V and 0 bases from J, the gap between germline ends came to 9 bases. Looked up from germline, CDR1 is MNHEY and CDR2 is SVGAGI. The CDR3 here is CASSYGVSSTDTQYS. The CDR3 bases are TGTGCCAGCAGTTACGGAGTCTCTAGCACAGATACGCAGTATTCT.

Only a few counts were recorded for this clonotype. J is TRBJ1-2 and V is TRBV6-1; 7 bases fit TRBD1. The germline V gene has CDR1 MNHNS and CDR2 SASEGT. Losses at the gene ends were 3 bases for V and 6 bases for J; bases not matched to a gene: 10. The CDR3 spans 15 residues. CDR3 sequence (DNA): TGTGCCAGCAGTGAGTGGCCAGGGGGAAGGGATGGCTACACCTTC. Translated, it gives CASSEWPGGRDGYTF.